This T cell receptor (beta chain) appears in the sequencing data of a study of blood T cell repertoires in COVID-19. Across the whole study: Researchers got acute and convalescent COVID-19 samples from the United States, Italy and Spain. PBMCs, B-cell-depleted T cells, or T cells were the source of the cDNA or gDNA that made up the material.

Libraries were prepared by immunoSEQ multiplex PCR; TCRdb keeps only in-frame clonotypes and omits some of them. The sample has about 260,000 clones; around 90% are singletons. Germline CDR1 SGHKS, CDR2 YYEKEE (reference sequence). The CDR3 totals 14 residues. V was trimmed by 1 base and J by 2 bases, leaving 8 bases between them. The TCR comes from a man aged 55 to 70 who had recovered from COVID-19. Sequenced sample: peripheral blood. The chain is built from TRBV5-5 and TRBJ2-3; D is uncertain. CDR3 residues: CASSLSLPTDTQYF. For the CDR3, the DNA is TGTGCCAGCAGCTTGTCGCTACCCACAGATACGCAGTATTTT.